A single sample gave rise to the 15 T cell receptor beta chains below, sequenced in a study of blood T cell repertoires in COVID-19. TCRdb keeps only in-frame clones here, not all; method: immunoSEQ multiplex PCR. The data contain 150,000 or so clones, around 75% of them seen just once; the ten biggest clones take up roughly 5.2%. Sequencing was performed on peripheral blood. The receptors were gathered from a woman in her seventies with COVID-19, enrolled during active disease.

J is TRBJ2-1 and V is TRBV4-3, with 8 bases that match TRBD2. The V gene's germline CDR1 is LGHNA and CDR2 YSLEER. With V trimmed by 0 bases and J by 1 base, 2 bases remained unmatched. This CDR3 region has 16 residues. CDR3 bases: TGCGCCAGCAGCCAAGAAGGCGGGGGGTCCTACAATGAGCAGTTCTTC. Its translation: CASSQEGGGSYNEQFF.

CDR3 bases: TGTGCCAGCAGCGTAGCCACCGGACTAGCTGCTAGCACAGATACGCAGTATTTT. Translation gives CASSVATGLAASTDTQYF. J is TRBJ2-3 and V is TRBV9; 8 bases match TRBD2. The CDR3 is 18 residues long. Germline lookup yields CDR1 SGDLS and CDR2 YYNGEE. Unmatched junction bases numbered 9, after V lost 0 bases and J lost 0 bases.

V usage is TRBV19 and J usage is TRBJ1-6; TRBD1 agrees at 7 bases. CDR1 and CDR2 from the germline V gene are LNHDA and SQIVND (reference sequence). The CDR3 runs 14 residues. V trimming: 2 bases; J trimming: 13 bases; junction bases outside the gene matches: 8. The CDR3: CASSIKGARVPLHF. In DNA form, the CDR3 reads TGTGCCAGTAGTATAAAGGGGGCGAGGGTCCCCCTCCACTTT.

The chain uses TRBV3-1 (or the pseudogene TRBV3-2) and TRBJ1-2; 8 nucleotides match TRBD1. The ends lost 5 bases at V and 5 bases at J; junction bases unmatched: 4. CDR1 is LGHDT, CDR2 YNNKEL, per germline (reference sequence). The CDR3 runs to 13 residues. CDR3 region: CASSARTGYGYTF. In nucleotides, the CDR3 is TGTGCCAGCAGCGCCCGGACAGGGTATGGCTACACCTTC.

CDR3 nucleotides: TGTGCCACCAGCAGAGACGATAAGGGGCGCAACTATGGCTACACCTTC. It encodes CATSRDDKGRNYGYTF. This rearrangement joins TRBV15 to TRBJ1-2, with a weak D call TRBD1 (5 bases). The CDR3 runs to 16 residues. The germline CDR1 and CDR2 sequences are LNHNV and YYDKDF (reference sequence). Between the trimmed V and J ends, which lost 0 bases and 2 bases, there was a span of 13 bases.

The CDR3 protein is CASSQQRTSGELFF. As DNA, the CDR3 is TGTGCCAGCAGCCAACAAAGGACATCCGGGGAGCTGTTTTTT. The chain recombines TRBV7-8 with TRBJ2-2, with D perhaps matching TRBD1 (5 bases). This CDR3 comprises 14 residues. Germline CDR1 reads SGHVS; CDR2 reads FQNEAQ. The V gene lost 5 bases and the J gene lost 6 bases, with 13 bases spanning the gap.

This chain connects TRBV7-2 to TRBJ1-4; possibly TRBD1 for D (5 bases). The germline CDR1 and CDR2 sequences are SGHTA and FQGNSA. With 2 bases removed from V and 7 bases from J, the gap between germline ends came to 14 bases. The CDR3 has 15 amino acids. This CDR3 is CASSLRMGGAEKLFF. The CDR3, as DNA: TGTGCCAGCAGCTTAAGGATGGGGGGAGCTGAAAAACTGTTTTTT.

V gene TRBV4-3 combines with J gene TRBJ2-1; D possibly corresponds to TRBD1 (5 bases). Trimming took 3 bases from V and 1 from J, leaving 10 bases between them. The CDR3 extends over 15 amino acids. CDR1 is LGHNA, CDR2 YSLEER, per germline. As DNA, the CDR3 is TGCGCCAGCAGCCAGCAGGGTGGGTCCTACAATGAGCAGTTCTTC. Translation: CASSQQGGSYNEQFF.

The CDR3 DNA is TGTGCCTGGAGTGTATCGGGGTTTATTCAGCCCCAGCATTTT. This encodes CAWSVSGFIQPQHF. The rearrangement joins TRBV30 to TRBJ1-5; no clear D gene. The CDR3 totals 14 residues. The V end lost 0 bases, the J end lost 6 bases, and 12 bases lay between the germline ends. Germline V gene lookup returns CDR1 GTSNPN and CDR2 SVGIG (reference sequence).

The chain is built from TRBV10-2 and TRBJ1-5; 9 nucleotides match TRBD1. Germline lookup yields CDR1 WSHSY and CDR2 SAAADI. CDR3 length: 13 amino acids. Trimming at V came to 6 bases and at J to 7 bases, leaving 4 bases not matched to a gene. The CDR3 is CASSRDRVQPQHF. The CDR3 DNA is TGCGCCAGCAGCCGGGACAGGGTCCAGCCCCAGCATTTT.

The chain links TRBV5-4 to TRBJ2-3; 8 nucleotides agree with TRBD1. This CDR3 comprises 15 residues. Germline V gives CDR1 SGHNT, CDR2 YYREEE (reference sequence). The V gene end was trimmed by 4 bases and the J gene end by 0 bases; junction bases not matched to a gene: 4. CDR3 region: CASSGTGGSTDTQYF. In nucleotides, the CDR3 is TGTGCCAGCAGCGGCACAGGGGGGAGCACAGATACGCAGTATTTT.

The rearrangement links TRBV30 to TRBJ1-6, with D perhaps TRBD1 (5 bases). V gave up 2 bases and J gave up 7 bases, with 15 bases separating them. This CDR3 contains 15 residues. The V gene's germline CDR1 is GTSNPN and CDR2 SVGIG (reference sequence). The CDR3: CAWSNGAGVNSPLHF. DNA of the CDR3: TGTGCCTGGAGTAATGGGGCAGGAGTAAATTCACCCCTCCACTTT.

The chain uses TRBV15 and TRBJ2-3, with D unresolved. The germline CDR1 and CDR2 sequences are LNHNV and YYDKDF (reference sequence). This CDR3 is built from 15 residues. Trimming took off 5 bases at V and 4 bases at J, with 16 bases between the two ends. CDR3 in amino acids: CATSPGRNVADTQYF. The CDR3 nucleotides are TGTGCCACCAGCCCTGGCAGGAACGTCGCAGATACGCAGTATTTT.

This chain links TRBV19 with TRBJ1-1; 7 positions agree with TRBD1. The V segment lost 5 bases and the J segment 0 bases; nucleotides outside the gene matches: 6. There are 15 residues in the CDR3. CDR1 and CDR2 (germline): LNHDA, SQIVND (reference sequence). As DNA, the CDR3 is TGTGCCAGTAGTGACGGGACAGATATGAACACTGAAGCTTTCTTT. Translating gives CASSDGTDMNTEAFF.

This rearrangement joins TRBV5-4 to TRBJ2-3; 11 bases map to TRBD2. There are 14 residues in the CDR3. Unmatched junction bases numbered 6, after V lost 6 bases and J lost 6 bases. Germline V gene lookup returns CDR1 SGHNT and CDR2 YYREEE (reference sequence). The CDR3 nucleotides are TGTGCCAGCACGACTAGCGGGATTCAGGATACGCAGTATTTT. Encoded protein: CASTTSGIQDTQYF.